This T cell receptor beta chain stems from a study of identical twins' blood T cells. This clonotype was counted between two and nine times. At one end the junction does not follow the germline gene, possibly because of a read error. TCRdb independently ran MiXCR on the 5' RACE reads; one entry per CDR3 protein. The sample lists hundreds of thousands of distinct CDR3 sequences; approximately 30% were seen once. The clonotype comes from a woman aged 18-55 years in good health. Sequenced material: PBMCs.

The CDR3 region is CASSKARFHF. DNA of the CDR3: TGTGCCAGCAGCAAAGCTCGATTCCACTTC. This chain links TRBV6-2 or TRBV6-3 with TRBJ1-2; no clear D gene. Germline lookup yields CDR1 MNHEY and CDR2 SVGEGT. This CDR3 region has 10 residues.